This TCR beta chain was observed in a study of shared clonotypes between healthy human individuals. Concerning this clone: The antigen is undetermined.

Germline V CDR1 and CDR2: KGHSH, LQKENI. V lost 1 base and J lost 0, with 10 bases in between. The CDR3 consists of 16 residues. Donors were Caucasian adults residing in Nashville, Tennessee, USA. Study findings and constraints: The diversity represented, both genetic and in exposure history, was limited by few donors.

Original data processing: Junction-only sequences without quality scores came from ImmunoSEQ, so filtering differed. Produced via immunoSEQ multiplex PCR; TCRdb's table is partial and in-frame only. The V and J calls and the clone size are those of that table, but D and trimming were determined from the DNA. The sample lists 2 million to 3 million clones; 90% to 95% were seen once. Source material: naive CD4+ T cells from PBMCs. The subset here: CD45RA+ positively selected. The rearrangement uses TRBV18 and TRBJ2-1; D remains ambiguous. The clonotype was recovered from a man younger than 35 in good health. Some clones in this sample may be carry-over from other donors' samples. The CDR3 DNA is TGTGCCAGCTCACCACTTCCTCAGGACTCCTACAATGAGCAGTTCTTC. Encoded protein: CASSPLPQDSYNEQFF.